These T cell receptor beta chains were read from a single sample in a study of T-cell memory formation after mild COVID-19. TCRdb independently ran MiXCR on the 5' RACE reads; one entry per CDR3 protein. The sample has about 400,000 distinct CDR3 sequences, less than 25% seen once. Sequencing input: PBMCs or a T cell subset sorted from them (not recorded which). These receptors originate from an adult woman who had mild COVID-19 (a few samples of this study predate the infection). Cell type and time point are not known. Both conserved end residues are part of each CDR3. The D gene is left open where the match is weak. Clone size is given for some rows only: seen once, a few or many times, or a class if the clone is expanded.

d_call: TRBD2; j_call: TRBJ2-3; clone_size: few; v_call: TRBV6-5; cdr3_aa: CASSHLRGADTQYF; cdr3_nt: TGTGCCAGCAGCCACCTACGGGGGGCAGATACGCAGTATTTT
d_call: NA; j_call: TRBJ1-2; clone_size: NA; v_call: TRBV6-6; cdr3_aa: CASSYGTTDGYTF; cdr3_nt: TGTGCCAGCAGTTACGGGACAACCGATGGCTACACCTTC
d_call: NA; j_call: TRBJ1-1; clone_size: NA; v_call: TRBV7-2; cdr3_aa: CASSLSSGTEAFF; cdr3_nt: TGTGCCAGCAGCTTAAGCTCTGGCACTGAAGCTTTCTTT
d_call: NA; j_call: TRBJ2-7; clone_size: NA; v_call: TRBV4-3; cdr3_aa: CASSQSLGGYEQYF; cdr3_nt: TGCGCCAGCAGCCAGTCGTTGGGGGGCTACGAGCAGTACTTC
d_call: NA; j_call: TRBJ2-3; clone_size: NA; v_call: TRBV6-2/TRBV6-3; cdr3_aa: CASNSIQARATDTQYF; cdr3_nt: TGTGCCAGCAATAGCATCCAGGCTCGGGCCACAGATACGCAGTATTTT
d_call: NA; j_call: TRBJ1-2; clone_size: few; v_call: TRBV20-1; cdr3_aa: CSARMLDRRYYGYTF; cdr3_nt: TGCAGTGCTAGAATGCTAGACAGGAGGTACTATGGCTACACCTTC
d_call: NA; j_call: TRBJ2-1; clone_size: few; v_call: TRBV7-2; cdr3_aa: CASSLGLTISYNEQFF; cdr3_nt: TGTGCCAGCAGCTTAGGACTAACCATCTCCTACAATGAGCAGTTCTTC
d_call: NA; j_call: TRBJ2-3; clone_size: few; v_call: TRBV20-1; cdr3_aa: CSASGGPTDTQYF; cdr3_nt: TGCAGTGCTAGCGGGGGACCCACAGATACGCAGTATTTT
d_call: TRBD2; j_call: TRBJ2-7; clone_size: few; v_call: TRBV5-1; cdr3_aa: CASSWTSGSLDEQYF; cdr3_nt: TGCGCCAGCAGCTGGACTAGCGGGAGTCTCGACGAGCAGTACTTC
d_call: NA; j_call: TRBJ2-3; clone_size: NA; v_call: TRBV9; cdr3_aa: CASSVRQGGSGDTQYF; cdr3_nt: TGTGCCAGCAGCGTAAGGCAGGGGGGCTCCGGAGATACGCAGTATTTT
d_call: NA; j_call: TRBJ1-6; clone_size: NA; v_call: TRBV12-3/TRBV12-4; cdr3_aa: CASSLRGDLNSPLHF; cdr3_nt: TGTGCCAGCAGTTTGCGGGGGGACTTGAATTCACCCCTCCACTTT
d_call: TRBD1; j_call: TRBJ2-3; clone_size: NA; v_call: TRBV7-9; cdr3_aa: CASSLGRGGPSTDTQYF; cdr3_nt: TGTGCCAGCAGCTTAGGGCGAGGGGGCCCCTCCACAGATACGCAGTATTTT
d_call: NA; j_call: TRBJ2-7; clone_size: NA; v_call: TRBV7-2; cdr3_aa: CASSPSIGGYEQYF; cdr3_nt: TGTGCCAGCAGCCCCAGTATAGGGGGGTACGAGCAGTACTTC
d_call: NA; j_call: TRBJ2-3; clone_size: few; v_call: TRBV29-1; cdr3_aa: CSVEDRSSPSYDTQYF; cdr3_nt: TGCAGCGTTGAAGATCGGAGCAGCCCGAGCTACGATACGCAGTATTTT
d_call: TRBD1; j_call: TRBJ2-1; clone_size: NA; v_call: TRBV6-2/TRBV6-3; cdr3_aa: CASSLGQGSHNEQFF; cdr3_nt: TGTGCCAGCAGTCTAGGACAGGGTTCCCACAATGAGCAGTTCTTC
d_call: TRBD1; j_call: TRBJ1-2; clone_size: NA; v_call: TRBV5-1; cdr3_aa: CASSLTGDSLVYGYTF; cdr3_nt: TGCGCCAGCAGCTTGACCGGGGACAGTCTGGTTTATGGCTACACCTTC
d_call: NA; j_call: TRBJ2-2; clone_size: NA; v_call: TRBV15; cdr3_aa: CATSRAGYTGELFF; cdr3_nt: TGTGCCACCAGCAGGGCAGGGTACACCGGGGAGCTGTTTTTT
d_call: NA; j_call: TRBJ2-1; clone_size: NA; v_call: TRBV5-5; cdr3_aa: CASSFGQNEQFF; cdr3_nt: TGTGCCAGCAGCTTCGGGCAGAATGAGCAGTTCTTC
d_call: NA; j_call: TRBJ1-2; clone_size: many; v_call: TRBV5-6; cdr3_aa: CASSLVSRNYGYTF; cdr3_nt: TGTGCCAGCAGCTTGGTAAGCCGAAACTATGGCTACACCTTC
d_call: NA; j_call: TRBJ2-1; clone_size: few; v_call: TRBV12-3/TRBV12-4; cdr3_aa: CASSFDGRSGGEQFF; cdr3_nt: TGTGCCAGCAGTTTCGATGGACGTTCAGGTGGTGAGCAGTTCTTC
d_call: NA; j_call: TRBJ1-4; clone_size: once; v_call: TRBV29-1; cdr3_aa: CSVGAGFNEKLFF; cdr3_nt: TGCAGCGTTGGGGCAGGGTTTAATGAAAAACTGTTTTTT
d_call: NA; j_call: TRBJ1-1; clone_size: few; v_call: TRBV28; cdr3_aa: CASSLPGRNTEAFF; cdr3_nt: TGTGCCAGCAGTTTGCCAGGAAGGAACACTGAAGCTTTCTTT
d_call: NA; j_call: TRBJ1-1; clone_size: NA; v_call: TRBV12-3/TRBV12-4; cdr3_aa: CASSLLDSEAFF; cdr3_nt: TGTGCCAGCAGTTTGTTGGATTCCGAAGCTTTCTTT
d_call: NA; j_call: TRBJ1-1; clone_size: NA; v_call: TRBV9; cdr3_aa: CASSVGGPGNTEAFF; cdr3_nt: TGTGCCAGCAGCGTAGGGGGGCCGGGGAACACTGAAGCTTTCTTT
d_call: TRBD1; j_call: TRBJ1-2; clone_size: NA; v_call: TRBV12-3/TRBV12-4; cdr3_aa: CASSPRDRSHHGYTF; cdr3_nt: TGTGCCAGCAGCCCTCGGGACAGGTCCCACCATGGCTACACCTTC
d_call: NA; j_call: TRBJ2-3; clone_size: few; v_call: TRBV7-9; cdr3_aa: CASSYPEDTQYF; cdr3_nt: TGTGCCAGCAGCTACCCTGAAGATACGCAGTATTTT
d_call: NA; j_call: TRBJ2-5; clone_size: NA; v_call: TRBV3-1; cdr3_aa: CASSQDRNSVTQYF; cdr3_nt: TGTGCCAGCAGCCAAGATAGAAACTCCGTGACCCAGTACTTC
d_call: TRBD2; j_call: TRBJ2-7; clone_size: few; v_call: TRBV7-6; cdr3_aa: CASSPTGGLTTYEQYF; cdr3_nt: TGTGCCAGCAGCCCCACCGGGGGACTAACTACCTACGAGCAGTACTTC
d_call: NA; j_call: TRBJ2-3; clone_size: few; v_call: TRBV29-1; cdr3_aa: CSAASKRDTQYF; cdr3_nt: TGCAGCGCTGCGAGCAAGCGGGATACGCAGTATTTT
d_call: NA; j_call: TRBJ2-1; clone_size: NA; v_call: TRBV3-1; cdr3_aa: CASSQELGRPYNEQFF; cdr3_nt: TGTGCCAGCAGCCAAGAACTGGGCCGCCCCTACAATGAGCAGTTCTTC
d_call: NA; j_call: TRBJ2-1; clone_size: NA; v_call: TRBV29-1; cdr3_aa: CSVEEAGLSYNEQFF; cdr3_nt: TGCAGCGTTGAAGAGGCGGGGCTCTCCTACAATGAGCAGTTCTTC
d_call: TRBD1; j_call: TRBJ2-7; clone_size: NA; v_call: TRBV7-9; cdr3_aa: CASSVQGAQAYEQYF; cdr3_nt: TGTGCCAGCAGCGTACAGGGGGCGCAGGCCTACGAGCAGTACTTC
d_call: NA; j_call: TRBJ2-7; clone_size: few; v_call: TRBV15; cdr3_aa: CATSRRIGTVPGGEQYF; cdr3_nt: TGTGCCACCAGCAGACGGATTGGGACCGTCCCCGGGGGCGAGCAGTACTTC
d_call: NA; j_call: TRBJ2-6; clone_size: NA; v_call: TRBV30; cdr3_aa: CAWSVRRGANVLTF; cdr3_nt: TGTGCCTGGAGTGTACGGAGGGGGGCCAACGTCCTGACTTTC
d_call: NA; j_call: TRBJ2-2; clone_size: few; v_call: TRBV6-5; cdr3_aa: CASSPPAGELFF; cdr3_nt: TGTGCCAGCAGTCCACCTGCCGGGGAGCTGTTTTTT
d_call: NA; j_call: TRBJ1-1; clone_size: NA; v_call: TRBV9; cdr3_aa: CASSPSVDTEAFF; cdr3_nt: TGTGCCAGCAGCCCCTCCGTAGACACTGAAGCTTTCTTT
d_call: TRBD1; j_call: TRBJ1-1; clone_size: many; v_call: TRBV25-1; cdr3_aa: CASSTNRGKAFF; cdr3_nt: TGTGCCAGCAGTACCAACAGGGGAAAAGCTTTCTTT
d_call: NA; j_call: TRBJ2-7; clone_size: NA; v_call: TRBV15; cdr3_aa: CATSLGGRLYEQYF; cdr3_nt: TGTGCCACCAGCCTCGGGGGTAGGCTCTACGAGCAGTACTTC
d_call: NA; j_call: TRBJ2-5; clone_size: many; v_call: TRBV19; cdr3_aa: CASSISFGETQYF; cdr3_nt: TGTGCCAGTAGTATCTCCTTCGGGGAGACCCAGTACTTC
d_call: NA; j_call: TRBJ2-2; clone_size: NA; v_call: TRBV11-3; cdr3_aa: CASSDPVAGGDTGELFF; cdr3_nt: TGTGCCAGCAGCGACCCGGTAGCCGGAGGGGACACCGGGGAGCTGTTTTTT
d_call: TRBD1; j_call: TRBJ2-7; clone_size: many; v_call: TRBV5-1; cdr3_aa: CASRRTGGDKGYEQYF; cdr3_nt: TGCGCCAGCAGAAGGACAGGGGGCGATAAGGGCTACGAGCAGTACTTC
d_call: TRBD2; j_call: TRBJ2-1; clone_size: NA; v_call: TRBV28; cdr3_aa: CASSLLTSGSHNEQFF; cdr3_nt: TGTGCCAGCAGTTTGCTTACTAGCGGGAGCCACAATGAGCAGTTCTTC
d_call: NA; j_call: TRBJ2-2; clone_size: few; v_call: TRBV20-1; cdr3_aa: CSALSRDGNTGELFF; cdr3_nt: TGCAGTGCTCTTTCCCGGGACGGTAACACCGGGGAGCTGTTTTTT
d_call: NA; j_call: TRBJ2-2; clone_size: NA; v_call: TRBV12-3/TRBV12-4; cdr3_aa: CASSQVAGELFF; cdr3_nt: TGTGCCAGCAGCCAGGTGGCCGGGGAGCTGTTTTTT
d_call: TRBD1; j_call: TRBJ1-1; clone_size: few; v_call: TRBV11-2; cdr3_aa: CASSLVTGEDVGEAFF; cdr3_nt: TGTGCCAGCAGCTTAGTGACAGGGGAGGATGTAGGTGAAGCTTTCTTT